This T cell receptor (beta chain) was sequenced for a study of neoadjuvant nivolumab and ipilimumab in lung cancer (dated by TCRdb to 2018 to 2020). With regard to the full study: In the NEOSTAR trial, nivolumab was administered intravenously at 3 mg/kg on days 1, 15 and 29, and the combination arm also received ipilimumab 1 mg/kg on day 1 only. The major pathologic response (MPR) rate in the intention-to-treat population in each study arm was designated as the primary trial endpoint. In the trial, 45 or so patients with operable NSCLC were treated, of whom around 23 were randomized to nivolumab monotherapy and 21 to nivolumab plus ipilimumab. The study compared TCR repertoires in pretherapy (baseline) peripheral blood with TCR repertoires in tumors resected at surgery after neoadjuvant immune checkpoint blockade. Matched pretherapy and resected tumor pairs were analyzed for seven patients: four treated with nivolumab and three with nivolumab plus ipilimumab.

The paper's findings and limits, for the study overall: No significant correlation was found between TCR clonality and pathologic tumor regression, and only one major-pathologic-response sample was available for the clonality analysis. TCR sequencing was performed in a small number of samples. From pretherapy to surgery, tumor T-cell richness and clonality went up in three of three dual-therapy tumors, versus only two of four nivolumab-treated tumors. Greater TCR richness and clonality were observed in resected tumors than in tumor-adjacent uninvolved lung, and increases were observed in more dual-therapy-treated tumors. TCR richness in pretherapy blood showed a positive correlation with richness in tumors resected after neoadjuvant therapy (Spearman R of about 0.77).

Points on this clone: The antigen this receptor binds is unknown. There are no base qualities to consult, and no much larger clone falls within one base.

CDR1 and CDR2, per the germline V gene (reference sequence), are SEHNR and FQNEAQ. From cysteine to phenylalanine, the CDR3 is 14 amino acids long. CDR3 DNA only is kept here, 42 bases in frame from base 1. V is reduced by 7 bases and J by 5 bases, leaving a spacing of 15 bases between them. The library was built by means of the immunoSEQ multiplex PCR assay. Turning to the authors' computational methods: Repertoires were summarized by richness and clonality, and significantly expanded and contracted clones were identified between pre- and post-therapy samples. The table was pulled from immuneACCESS by TCRdb, which kept in-frame rearrangements only. Such tables lose some clones; where checked, under half of the loss comes from unresolved V genes, and the rest has no known cause. The V and J calls and clone size come from that table; D and trimming were worked out from the DNA. The sample table records 25,000 or so clones; over 80% of these occur just once. The ten most abundant clones make up over 4.5% of the sample.

Interpreted using the paper, the time point label stands for: at surgical resection after neoadjuvant nivolumab +/- ipilimumab. Samples came from the phase 2 randomized NEOSTAR trial, which tested neoadjuvant nivolumab or nivolumab plus ipilimumab followed by surgery in operable NSCLC. The material was tumor tissue, obtained after neoadjuvant nivolumab, alone or with ipilimumab, at or shortly before surgery. The chain couples TRBV7-9 to TRBJ2-1; the D gene assignment is ambiguous. The source is an adult with non-small cell lung cancer. The nucleotides read TGTGCCAGCACCCCTTTTGACGGGCACAATGAGCAGTTCTTC. The translation is CASTPFDGHNEQFF. Outside the CDR3, residues come from the reference TRBV7-9 and TRBJ2-1 proteins, so the full variable domain is: DTGVSQNPRHKITKRGQNVTFRCDPISEHNRLYWYRQTLGQGPEFLTYFQNEAQLEKSRLLSDRFSAERPKGSFSTLEIQRTEQGDSAMYLCASTPFDGHNEQFFGPGTRLTVL.